These T cell receptor beta chains were read from a single sample in a study of blood T cell repertoires in COVID-19. Assay: immunoSEQ multiplex PCR; the TCRdb copy retains only in-frame clones and omits some. The sample lists fewer than 300,000 clones, roughly 85% occurring once. The sample taken for sequencing was peripheral blood. These receptors all stem from a man aged 50 to 59 with active or convalescent COVID-19. Both conserved end residues are part of each CDR3. A D gene is named only where the DNA matches it firmly. Expanded clones are given a class, and other clones once, few, many or no size at all.

V: TRBV24-1; size: NA; J: TRBJ2-3; D: NA; CDR3: CATSDFPGGDNTDTQYF; DNA: TGTGCCACCAGTGATTTCCCCGGGGGAGATAACACAGATACGCAGTATTTT
V: TRBV4-3; size: NA; J: TRBJ1-2; D: TRBD1; CDR3: CASSPGRGKQGYTF; DNA: TGCGCCAGCAGCCCAGGCAGGGGGAAGCAGGGCTACACCTTC
V: TRBV27; size: NA; J: TRBJ1-5; D: TRBD1; CDR3: CASSPDRGRAAPQHF; DNA: TGTGCCAGCAGTCCCGACAGGGGGCGGGCCGCGCCCCAGCATTTT
V: TRBV18; size: NA; J: TRBJ2-2; D: TRBD2; CDR3: CASSPGTSGTGELFF; DNA: TGTGCCAGCTCACCAGGGACTAGCGGTACCGGGGAGCTGTTTTTT
V: TRBV6-6; size: few; J: TRBJ1-5; D: TRBD1; CDR3: CASSRDRVRNQPQHF; DNA: TGTGCCAGCAGTCGAGACAGGGTTAGGAATCAGCCCCAGCATTTT
V: TRBV2; size: NA; J: TRBJ1-5; D: NA; CDR3: CASLEGGISNQPQHF; DNA: TGTGCCAGCCTTGAGGGAGGGATTAGCAATCAGCCCCAGCATTTT
V: TRBV7-9; size: NA; J: TRBJ2-1; D: TRBD1; CDR3: CASRDRRYNEQFF; DNA: TGTGCCAGCCGGGACAGGCGTTACAATGAGCAGTTCTTC
V: TRBV7-9; size: NA; J: TRBJ1-5; D: NA; CDR3: CASSPPGDEPQHF; DNA: TGTGCCAGCAGCCCCCCGGGTGACGAACCCCAGCATTTT
V: TRBV19; size: NA; J: TRBJ1-1; D: NA; CDR3: CASTPLRGWVNTEAFF; DNA: TGTGCCAGTACTCCCCTAAGGGGGTGGGTGAACACTGAAGCTTTCTTT
V: TRBV18; size: NA; J: TRBJ2-3; D: NA; CDR3: CASSLGGTQYF; DNA: TGTGCCAGCTCCCTCGGTGGTACGCAGTATTTT
V: TRBV11-2; size: NA; J: TRBJ2-2; D: NA; CDR3: CASSPGPEGGPGELFF; DNA: TGTGCCAGCAGCCCAGGGCCGGAGGGAGGACCCGGGGAGCTGTTTTTT
V: TRBV7-2; size: NA; J: TRBJ1-2; D: NA; CDR3: CASSVGTSYGYTF; DNA: TGTGCCAGCAGCGTTGGGACAAGCTATGGCTACACCTTC
V: TRBV18; size: NA; J: TRBJ2-3; D: NA; CDR3: CASSRSVPNTDTQYF; DNA: TGTGCCAGCTCACGCTCAGTGCCCAACACAGATACGCAGTATTTT
V: TRBV9; size: NA; J: TRBJ2-1; D: TRBD2; CDR3: CASSPGTSGSAFRSYNEQFF; DNA: TGTGCCAGCAGCCCTGGGACTAGCGGGAGCGCCTTTAGGTCCTACAATGAGCAGTTCTTC
V: TRBV11-3; size: once; J: TRBJ2-1; D: NA; CDR3: CASSSYREDEQFF; DNA: TGTGCCAGCAGCTCGTATAGGGAGGACGAGCAGTTCTTC
V: TRBV7-9; size: NA; J: TRBJ1-5; D: NA; CDR3: CASSGTYSNQPQHF; DNA: TGTGCCAGCAGTGGGACTTATAGCAATCAGCCCCAGCATTTT
V: TRBV6-2/TRBV6-3; size: NA; J: TRBJ2-3; D: NA; CDR3: CASSYIGETQYF; DNA: TGTGCCAGCAGTTACATAGGGGAAACGCAGTATTTT
V: TRBV2; size: NA; J: TRBJ2-1; D: TRBD2; CDR3: CASQKTGGIYNEQFF; DNA: TGTGCCAGCCAGAAGACCGGGGGGATTTACAATGAGCAGTTCTTC
V: TRBV30; size: NA; J: TRBJ1-1; D: TRBD1; CDR3: CASQGGTEAFF; DNA: TGTGCCTCCCAGGGGGGCACTGAAGCTTTCTTT
V: TRBV19; size: NA; J: TRBJ2-1; D: TRBD2; CDR3: CASSPSGLGRNEQFF; DNA: TGTGCCAGTAGTCCCTCGGGACTAGGACGCAATGAGCAGTTCTTC
V: TRBV5-1; size: NA; J: TRBJ2-5; D: NA; CDR3: CASSLTGGVQETQYF; DNA: TGCGCCAGCAGCCTTACAGGGGGGGTACAAGAGACCCAGTACTTC
V: TRBV19; size: NA; J: TRBJ1-2; D: NA; CDR3: CASSNIYRATF; DNA: TGTGCCAGTAGTAACATCTACAGGGCCACCTTC
V: TRBV18; size: NA; J: TRBJ1-2; D: NA; CDR3: CASSLDPPGDRVYGYTF; DNA: TGTGCCAGCTCACTCGATCCCCCGGGCGACAGAGTTTATGGCTACACCTTC
V: TRBV10-1; size: NA; J: TRBJ1-2; D: NA; CDR3: CASPPRRSSYGYTF; DNA: TGCGCCAGCCCCCCTCGGCGGTCCAGCTATGGCTACACCTTC
V: TRBV7-3; size: NA; J: TRBJ2-1; D: NA; CDR3: CASSLIGGARSNEQFF; DNA: TGTGCCAGCAGCCTCATTGGAGGGGCCCGATCCAATGAGCAGTTCTTC
V: TRBV5-1; size: NA; J: TRBJ2-5; D: TRBD1; CDR3: CASSRDRGEETQYF; DNA: TGCGCCAGCAGTAGGGACAGAGGGGAGGAGACCCAGTACTTC
V: TRBV5-1; size: NA; J: TRBJ2-7; D: NA; CDR3: CASSVIPDRDYEQYF; DNA: TGCGCCAGCAGCGTAATACCGGACAGAGACTACGAGCAGTACTTC
V: TRBV6-5; size: NA; J: TRBJ2-4; D: NA; CDR3: CASSQWEEPRVQYF; DNA: TGTGCCAGCAGCCAGTGGGAGGAGCCCCGGGTTCAGTACTTC
V: TRBV5-6; size: NA; J: TRBJ2-3; D: TRBD1; CDR3: CASSRQGSADTQYF; DNA: TGTGCCAGCAGCAGACAGGGTTCCGCAGATACGCAGTATTTT
V: TRBV19; size: NA; J: TRBJ1-4; D: TRBD1; CDR3: CASRGGNSNEKLFF; DNA: TGTGCCAGTCGAGGGGGCAACTCGAATGAAAAACTGTTTTTT
V: TRBV6-9; size: NA; J: TRBJ2-1; D: NA; CDR3: CASTPGYYNEQFF; DNA: TGTGCCAGCACCCCGGGTTACTACAATGAGCAGTTCTTC
V: TRBV19; size: NA; J: TRBJ2-1; D: TRBD2; CDR3: CASSRGGRDSYNEQFF; DNA: TGTGCCAGTAGTAGGGGCGGGAGAGACTCCTACAATGAGCAGTTCTTC
V: TRBV6-4; size: NA; J: TRBJ2-2; D: NA; CDR3: CASSDQTGELFF; DNA: TGTGCCAGCAGTGACCAGACCGGGGAGCTGTTTTTT
V: TRBV5-4; size: few; J: TRBJ2-4; D: NA; CDR3: CASSLGGKRAKNIQYF; DNA: TGTGCCAGCAGCTTGGGGGGCAAGAGGGCCAAAAACATTCAGTACTTC
V: TRBV5-8; size: NA; J: TRBJ1-1; D: NA; CDR3: CASSLFVGGAGTEAFF; DNA: TGTGCCAGCAGCTTGTTTGTTGGTGGGGCAGGAACTGAAGCTTTCTTT
V: TRBV28; size: once; J: TRBJ2-6; D: NA; CDR3: CASSRDPRGTGANVLTF; DNA: TGTGCCAGCAGCAGGGATCCAAGGGGTACTGGGGCCAACGTCCTGACTTTC
V: TRBV9; size: NA; J: TRBJ2-1; D: NA; CDR3: CASSATGSNEQFF; DNA: TGTGCCAGCAGCGCCACAGGTAGCAATGAGCAGTTCTTC
V: TRBV28; size: NA; J: TRBJ1-2; D: TRBD1; CDR3: CGSWPGQGVYGYTF; DNA: TGTGGATCTTGGCCGGGACAGGGGGTCTATGGCTACACCTTC
V: TRBV30; size: NA; J: TRBJ1-4; D: NA; CDR3: CAWDTGLGEKLFF; DNA: TGTGCCTGGGATACAGGGCTGGGTGAAAAACTGTTTTTT
V: TRBV7-3; size: once; J: TRBJ2-1; D: TRBD2; CDR3: CASSWEGGPYEQFF; DNA: TGTGCCAGCAGCTGGGAGGGAGGGCCGTATGAGCAGTTCTTC
V: TRBV6-5; size: NA; J: TRBJ1-1; D: NA; CDR3: CASSSRGNTEAFF; DNA: TGTGCCAGCAGTTCTAGGGGCAACACTGAAGCTTTCTTT
V: TRBV28; size: NA; J: TRBJ1-2; D: TRBD1; CDR3: CASRGDRGRGYTF; DNA: TGTGCCAGCAGAGGGGACAGGGGTAGAGGCTACACCTTC
V: TRBV7-8; size: NA; J: TRBJ2-2; D: NA; CDR3: CASSPGAGELFF; DNA: TGTGCCAGCAGCCCAGGGGCCGGGGAGCTGTTTTTT
V: TRBV5-1; size: NA; J: TRBJ2-4; D: TRBD2; CDR3: CASSQVLGGLQGNIQYF; DNA: TGCGCCAGCAGTCAGGTATTGGGAGGGCTTCAAGGAAACATTCAGTACTTC
V: TRBV4-2; size: NA; J: TRBJ2-5; D: NA; CDR3: CASSQGLVGETQYF; DNA: TGTGCCAGCAGCCAAGGGCTAGTGGGAGAGACCCAGTACTTC
V: TRBV4-2; size: few; J: TRBJ1-2; D: NA; CDR3: CASSQPGRVYGYTF; DNA: TGTGCCAGCAGCCAGCCTGGGAGAGTCTATGGCTACACCTTC
V: TRBV27; size: NA; J: TRBJ1-4; D: NA; CDR3: CASSMRTANEKLFF; DNA: TGTGCCAGCAGTATGCGGACTGCGAATGAAAAACTGTTTTTT
V: TRBV19; size: NA; J: TRBJ2-2; D: NA; CDR3: CASKIRTANTGELFF; DNA: TGTGCCAGTAAAATCAGAACAGCGAACACCGGGGAGCTGTTTTTT
V: TRBV7-8; size: NA; J: TRBJ1-2; D: NA; CDR3: CASSADSNYGYTF; DNA: TGTGCCAGCAGCGCGGACTCTAACTATGGCTACACCTTC